The 19 T cell receptor beta chains reported below all come from one sample, sequenced in a study of blood T cell repertoires in COVID-19. Data came from immunoSEQ multiplex PCR; TCRdb stores just in-frame clones and leaves some out. Of roughly 250,000 clones listed, around 83% are singletons. Sequencing used peripheral blood. The receptors come from a woman aged 40 to 50 who had recovered from COVID-19.

V gene TRBV30 combines with J gene TRBJ2-2, with 15 bases lining up with TRBD2. The V gene's germline CDR1 is GTSNPN and CDR2 SVGIG (reference sequence). The CDR3 contains 19 residues. J gave up 3 bases and V 1 base, and 9 bases lay outside the gene matches. The DNA for the CDR3 is TGTGCCTGGAGTGACACCGGGACTAGCGGGGGGCCCCACACCGGGGAGCTGTTTTTT. Amino acid sequence: CAWSDTGTSGGPHTGELFF. The entire variable domain, with the rest obtained from reference TRBV30 and TRBJ2-2, is as follows: SQTIHQWPATLVQPVGSPLSLECTVEGTSNPNLYWYRQAAGRGLQLLFYSVGIGQISSEVPQNLSASRPQDRQFILSSKKLLLSDSGFYLCAWSDTGTSGGPHTGELFFGEGSRLTVL.

The chain links TRBV28 to TRBJ2-5, with TRBD1 identical over 8 bases. The CDR3 totals 17 residues. V was pared by 2 bases and J by 0 bases, with 8 bases of the junction left unmatched. Germline CDR1 MDHEN, CDR2 SYDVKM. The CDR3 DNA follows: TGTGCCAGCAGTTTACAGGGGGCGGTGGGGTACCAAGAGACCCAGTACTTC. Its protein is CASSLQGAVGYQETQYF. Together with reference TRBV28 and TRBJ2-5, the CDR3 gives the full variable domain: DVKVTQSSRYLVKRTGEKVFLECVQDMDHENMFWYRQDPGLGLRLIYFSYDVKMKEKGDIPEGYSVSREKKERFSLILESASTNQTSMYLCASSLQGAVGYQETQYFGPGTRLLVL.

This rearrangement joins TRBV6-6 to TRBJ1-2; TRBD1 matches 7 bases. Germline CDR1 and CDR2: MNHNY and SVGAGI (reference sequence). The length of the CDR3 is 15 residues. V was clipped by 0 bases and J by 7 bases; unmatched bases: 8. The CDR3, as DNA: TGTGCCAGCAGTTACTCGACGGACAGGAGGTCTGGCTACACCTTC. Translation gives CASSYSTDRRSGYTF.

This chain links TRBV5-1 with TRBJ2-3, with 7 bases matching TRBD1. Trimming took 0 bases from V and 1 from J; bases not matched to a gene: 8. The CDR3 runs 17 residues. Germline-derived CDR1 and CDR2 are SGHRS and YFSETQ. CDR3 bases: TGCGCCAGCAGCTTGGGACAGGGAAGGGGCGGCACAGATACGCAGTATTTT. Amino acid sequence: CASSLGQGRGGTDTQYF.

The chain uses TRBV5-5 and TRBJ2-7; 7 bases align to TRBD1. The CDR3 length is 16 residues. CDR1 and CDR2 from the germline V gene are SGHKS and YYEKEE (reference sequence). V dropped 1 base and J dropped 4; count of bases not matched to a gene: 11. The CDR3 DNA follows: TGTGCCAGCAGCTTGAGGCCACAGGGGAAACCTTACGAGCAGTACTTC. This sequence encodes CASSLRPQGKPYEQYF.

This clone was picked up many times. One end of the junction varies from germline; a read error may be responsible. The chain has TRBV18 and TRBJ1-3; TRBD1 might be the D (5 bases). The germline V gene encodes CDR1 KGHSH and CDR2 LQKENI. The CDR3 covers 14 residues. The CDR3 DNA follows: TGTGCCAGCTCCCGACAGCGGCAGTCCGAACGGAGGGATTTT. As protein: CASSRQRQSERRDF.

J is TRBJ2-5 and V is TRBV4-2, with D maybe TRBD2 (5 bases). This CDR3 has 15 residues. Germline V gene data show CDR1 as LGHNA and CDR2 as YNFKEQ. Deletions cut 7 bases from V and 0 bases from J, with 15 bases between. CDR3 DNA: TGTGCCAGCACTATCAGCGGCGCCTACCAAGAGACCCAGTACTTC. Translated, it gives CASTISGAYQETQYF.

This clone was counted once. This chain joins TRBV24-1 and TRBJ2-1, with 11 bases identical to TRBD2. After removal of 3 bases from V and 8 bases from J, the junction contained 5 bases not matched to a gene. This CDR3 contains 15 residues. Per germline, CDR1 KGHDR and CDR2 SFDVKD. The CDR3 is CATSDPTSGADEQFF. CDR3 coding DNA: TGTGCCACCAGTGATCCGACTAGCGGGGCCGATGAGCAGTTCTTC.

The chain uses TRBV6-1 and TRBJ1-5, with TRBD1 matching 8 bases. V shed 0 bases, J shed 0 bases, and the junction held 7 bases outside the gene matches. This CDR3 contains 18 residues. The germline V gene encodes CDR1 MNHNS and CDR2 SASEGT. CDR3 amino acids: CASSEARQGRASNQPQHF. CDR3 coding DNA: TGTGCCAGCAGTGAAGCGAGACAGGGGCGCGCTAGCAATCAGCCCCAGCATTTT.

CDR3 bases: TGTGCCAGCAGTGACCCGCGGGACGGTGGAGAAAAACTGTTTTTT. It specifies CASSDPRDGGEKLFF. This sequence joins TRBV25-1 and TRBJ1-4, with TRBD1 as a possible D gene (5 bases). CDR1 is MGHDK, CDR2 SYGVNS, per germline. The V gene lost 3 bases and the J gene lost 8 bases, with 16 bases spanning the gap. CDR3 length: 15 residues.

This sequence joins TRBV7-9 and TRBJ1-5, with 7 bases fitting TRBD1. The V segment lost 1 base and the J segment 12 bases; nucleotides outside the gene matches: 3. The CDR3 runs 12 residues. Germline V CDR1 and CDR2: SEHNR, FQNEAQ (reference sequence). The CDR3 nucleotides read TGTGCCAGCAGCTTAGGACAGGGCAACCAGCATTTT. The encoded protein is CASSLGQGNQHF.

This chain uses TRBV29-1 with TRBJ2-3, with 8 bases fitting TRBD1. V was clipped by 5 bases and J by 2 bases; unmatched bases: 6. CDR3 length equals 14 residues. Germline loops: CDR1 SQVTM, CDR2 ANQGSEA. This CDR3 reads CSVTGTGYTDTQYF. The CDR3 DNA follows: TGCAGCGTTACCGGGACAGGATACACAGATACGCAGTATTTT.

The V gene is TRBV29-1, the J gene TRBJ2-5, with a possible D match to TRBD1 (5 bases). The germline gives CDR1 SQVTM, CDR2 ANQGSEA. This CDR3 comprises 14 residues. Trimming stripped 6 bases from V and 5 bases from J, with 19 bases between. Here the CDR3 reads CSVNTKQGAETQYF. The CDR3 coding sequence is TGCAGCGTAAACACCAAGCAGGGTGCGGAGACCCAGTACTTC.

This chain connects TRBV5-1 to TRBJ2-3, with 11 bases that match TRBD1. Per germline, CDR1 SGHRS and CDR2 YFSETQ. V dropped 4 bases and J dropped 0; count of bases not matched to a gene: 4. The CDR3 sequence is 16 residues long. DNA of the CDR3: TGCGCCAGCAGCCAAGGACAGGGGGCTAGCACAGATACGCAGTATTTT. Translated: CASSQGQGASTDTQYF.

In this sample, this clone turned up a few times. V and J are TRBV5-4 and TRBJ2-3, with D hard to call. Per germline, CDR1 SGHNT and CDR2 YYREEE (reference sequence). V gave up 2 bases and J gave up 6 bases, with 7 bases separating them. The CDR3 extends over 12 amino acids. For the CDR3, the DNA is TGTGCCAGCAGCTTTTTCGGGGATACGCAGTATTTT. This translates into CASSFFGDTQYF.

This clone has a single count. This sequence joins TRBV5-1 and TRBJ2-5, with TRBD2 matching over 7 bases. The CDR3 has 13 amino acids. V shed 2 bases, J shed 5 bases, and the junction held 3 bases outside the gene matches. In germline, CDR1 is SGHRS, CDR2 YFSETQ. CDR3 DNA: TGCGCCAGCAGCTTATCGACTAGCGAGACCCAGTACTTC. Its translation is CASSLSTSETQYF.

The gene calls are TRBV2 and TRBJ2-1, with 11 bases that match TRBD2. CDR3 length: 16 residues. CDR1 and CDR2 from the germline V gene are SNHLY and FYNNEI. V gave up 6 bases and J gave up 4 bases; unmatched junction bases: 8. CDR3 region: CASRGGTSGSYNEQFF. The CDR3 DNA reads TGTGCCAGCAGGGGAGGGACTAGCGGTTCTTACAATGAGCAGTTCTTC.

The chain carries TRBV9 and TRBJ2-2, with 7 bases fitting TRBD2. Germline CDR1 SGDLS, CDR2 YYNGEE. This CDR3 contains 15 residues. Germline trimming cut 6 bases from V and 4 bases from J; bases unmatched to any gene: 9. The CDR3 region has the DNA TGTGCCAGCACCGCGAGCGGGATTGGCACCGGGGAGCTGTTTTTT. Protein product: CASTASGIGTGELFF.

The chain carries TRBV19 and TRBJ1-4; D is undetermined. The germline CDR1 and CDR2 sequences are LNHDA and SQIVND (reference sequence). V was clipped by 1 base and J by 0 bases, with 6 bases between them. This CDR3 has 15 amino acids. Here the CDR3 DNA reads TGTGCCAGTAGTATAGGTCAGGCAACTAATGAAAAACTGTTTTTT. It yields the protein CASSIGQATNEKLFF.